These 20 T cell receptor beta chains originate from one sample sequenced in a study of cytomegalovirus exposure and HLA in healthy donors. A multiplex PCR was run with 60 Vbeta primers and 13 Jbeta primers. Measured with immunoSEQ multiplex PCR; TCRdb has only the in-frame clones, and not every one. This table has roughly 110,000 clones, over 60% appearing once. The source material was PBMCs. The origin of the receptors is a male donor in good health and CMV-seronegative.

The CDR3 sequence is CASSRGLADNTGELFF. As DNA, the CDR3 is TGTGCCAGCAGCCGTGGCCTAGCGGATAACACCGGGGAGCTGTTTTTT. The gene calls are TRBV5-4 and TRBJ2-2, with 7 bases aligning to TRBD2. The junction had 8 bases not matched to a gene; V was cut back by 4 bases and J by 2 bases. Germline values: CDR1 SGHNT, CDR2 YYREEE (reference sequence). CDR3 size: 16 residues.

This clone was counted a few times. The chain employs TRBV5-6 and TRBJ1-2; D is perhaps TRBD1 (6 bases). V lost 6 bases, J lost 2 bases, and 14 bases lay in between. The germline CDR1 and CDR2 sequences are SGHDT and YYEEEE. The CDR3 spans 14 residues. The CDR3 sequence: CASTSDRRNYGYTF. CDR3 DNA sequence: TGTGCCAGCACCTCCGACAGGCGAAACTATGGCTACACCTTC.

The rearrangement joins TRBV2 to TRBJ2-1; 11 bases align to TRBD2. The CDR3 length is 13 residues. In germline, CDR1 is SNHLY, CDR2 FYNNEI. V dropped 10 bases and J dropped 4; count of bases not matched to a gene: 3. The CDR3 here is CATGTSGYNEQFF. The CDR3 region has the DNA TGTGCCACCGGGACTAGCGGTTACAATGAGCAGTTCTTC.

V usage is TRBV19 and J usage is TRBJ2-7; 8 positions match TRBD2. CDR1 is LNHDA, CDR2 SQIVND, per germline (reference sequence). The CDR3 has 15 amino acids. Trimming cost V 1 base and J 0 bases; bases outside gene matches: 2. This chain's CDR3 is CASSIVSGNSYEQYF. The CDR3 region has the DNA TGTGCCAGTAGTATAGTTAGCGGGAACTCCTACGAGCAGTACTTC.

The table lists this clone with a few counts. The V and J genes are TRBV30 and TRBJ2-7; D is possibly TRBD1 (6 bases). V lost 7 bases and J lost 1, with 14 bases in between. Germline loops: CDR1 GTSNPN, CDR2 SVGIG (reference sequence). This CDR3 is 13 amino acids long. The CDR3: CALKPGQSYEQYF. Written as DNA, the CDR3 is TGTGCCTTGAAACCCGGACAGTCCTACGAGCAGTACTTC.

The V gene is TRBV6-6, the J gene TRBJ2-3, with D hard to call. CDR3 length: 13 amino acids. Trimming took 6 bases from V and 1 from J, leaving 8 bases between them. Germline V CDR1 and CDR2: MNHNY, SVGAGI (reference sequence). The DNA of the CDR3 is TGTGCCAGCAGCCTCGTTGGCACAGATACGCAGTATTTT. It specifies CASSLVGTDTQYF.

With regard to this clone: Different DNA sequences within this sample yield the same CDR3. This rearrangement joins TRBV19 to TRBJ1-2; 9 positions match TRBD1. Germline V lookup: CDR1 LNHDA, CDR2 SQIVND (reference sequence). The CDR3 has 14 residues. After removal of 6 bases from V and 2 bases from J, the junction contained 4 bases not matched to a gene. DNA of the CDR3: TGTGCCAGTAGCCCCGGGACAGGGAACTATGGCTACACCTTC. Translating gives CASSPGTGNYGYTF. Drawing the rest from reference TRBV19 and TRBJ1-2, the complete variable domain is DGGITQSPKYLFRKEGQNVTLSCEQNLNHDAMYWYRQDPGQGLRLIYYSQIVNDFQKGDIAEGYSVSREKKESFPLTVTSAQKNPTAFYLCASSPGTGNYGYTFGSGTRLTVV.

This clone showed up just a few times. The J gene is TRBJ2-6, the V gene TRBV28; D not certain. V was shortened by 8 bases and J by 0 bases, with 11 bases between the two germline ends. CDR1 and CDR2 from the germline V gene are MDHEN and SYDVKM. The CDR3 runs to 15 residues. In DNA, the CDR3 is TGTGCCAGCGGGCCCTCAAGCTCTGGGGCCAACGTCCTGACTTTC. This sequence encodes CASGPSSSGANVLTF.

This chain links TRBV2 with TRBJ2-5; D is possibly TRBD1 (6 bases). The CDR3 runs 14 residues. Germline lookup yields CDR1 SNHLY and CDR2 FYNNEI. Trimming left V 7 bases short and J 5 bases short, with 17 bases between. The CDR3 bases are TGTGCCAGCATTATGGACAGTCAGTGGGAGACCCAGTACTTC. It codes for CASIMDSQWETQYF.

The V gene is TRBV5-1, the J gene TRBJ2-6; 7 nucleotides agree with TRBD2. The V gene's germline CDR1 is SGHRS and CDR2 YFSETQ. J gave up 1 base and V 5 bases, and 3 bases lay outside the gene matches. The CDR3 covers 15 residues. This CDR3 is CASRKGGSGANVLTF. The CDR3 coding sequence is TGCGCCAGCAGAAAGGGAGGGTCTGGGGCCAACGTCCTGACTTTC.

This clone was picked up one time. The chain recombines TRBV21-1 with TRBJ1-2; the table assigns TRBD1, which was not confirmed against the DNA. TRBV21-1 corresponds to a pseudogene. The CDR3 spans 12 residues. DNA of the CDR3: TGTGCCAGCAGCTCCAGGGAACCCACGGGCACCTTC. Residues: CASSSREPTGTF.

This sequence joins TRBV7-6 and TRBJ2-5; D not resolved. The CDR3 length is 13 residues. V shed 5 bases and J shed 3 bases, with 10 bases lying between them. Germline CDR1 reads SGHVS; CDR2 reads FNYEAQ. As DNA, the CDR3 is TGTGCCAGCAGCCCCCTCACAAAAGAGACCCAGTACTTC. Protein product: CASSPLTKETQYF. Supplemented by reference TRBV7-6 and TRBJ2-5, the full variable domain reads GAGVSQSPRYKVTKRGQDVALRCDPISGHVSLYWYRQALGQGPEFLTYFNYEAQQDKSGLPNDRFSAERPEGSISTLTIQRTEQRDSAMYRCASSPLTKETQYFGPGTRLLVL.

J is TRBJ2-3 and V is TRBV5-1; 11 bases agree with TRBD2. The junction had 5 bases not matched to a gene; V was cut back by 5 bases and J by 0 bases. Germline V CDR1 and CDR2: SGHRS, YFSETQ. The CDR3 totals 16 residues. The CDR3 sequence: CASSYSGRASTDTQYF. The CDR3 coding sequence is TGCGCCAGCAGTTATAGCGGGAGGGCGAGCACAGATACGCAGTATTTT.

The chain combines TRBV27 with TRBJ2-1, with D perhaps TRBD2 (6 bases). V was pared by 2 bases and J by 4 bases, with 9 bases between. The germline V gene has CDR1 MNHEY and CDR2 SMNVEV (reference sequence). This CDR3 is built from 14 residues. The CDR3 DNA reads as TGTGCCAGCAGTTTAGGGGCGGGGTACAATGAGCAGTTCTTC. It is translated as CASSLGAGYNEQFF.

The chain links TRBV19 to TRBJ1-1; D uncertain. V lost 10 bases and J 1 base, leaving 13 bases between the germline ends. CDR1 LNHDA and CDR2 SQIVND come from the germline V gene (reference sequence). CDR3 length equals 13 residues. The CDR3: CATSDGRNTEAFF. The CDR3 bases are TGTGCCACCTCGGATGGGAGGAACACTGAAGCTTTCTTT.

The CDR3 reads CASSQVPGGRREQYF. The CDR3 DNA reads TGTGCCAGCAGCCAAGTTCCGGGAGGTAGGCGCGAGCAGTACTTC. The chain recombines TRBV4-2 with TRBJ2-7, with 7 nucleotides matching TRBD2. The germline V gene has CDR1 LGHNA and CDR2 YNFKEQ. The CDR3 extends over 15 amino acids. Trimming removed 1 base from V and 6 bases from J; junction bases left unmatched: 9.

The V and J genes are TRBV5-1 and TRBJ2-2, with D hard to call. This CDR3 is 15 amino acids long. V was clipped by 2 bases and J by 2 bases, with 10 bases between them. The germline CDR1 and CDR2 sequences are SGHRS and YFSETQ. CDR3 protein: CASSFGDLNTGELFF. The CDR3 DNA reads TGCGCCAGCAGCTTCGGTGATCTAAACACCGGGGAGCTGTTTTTT. The complete variable domain, with remaining parts taken from reference TRBV5-1 and TRBJ2-2, reads KAGVTQTPRYLIKTRGQQVTLSCSPISGHRSVSWYQQTPGQGLQFLFEYFSETQRNKGNFPGRFSGRQFSNSRSEMNVSTLELGDSALYLCASSFGDLNTGELFFGEGSRLTVL.

The chain links TRBV28 to TRBJ2-3; 9 positions match TRBD2. V shed 6 bases, J shed 0 bases, and the junction held 13 bases outside the gene matches. The germline gives CDR1 MDHEN, CDR2 SYDVKM. The CDR3 has 18 amino acids. CDR3 residues: CASRKGASGNGSTDTQYF. CDR3 nucleotides: TGTGCCAGCAGGAAAGGGGCTAGCGGGAACGGTAGCACAGATACGCAGTATTTT. Together with reference TRBV28 and TRBJ2-3, the CDR3 gives the full variable domain: DVKVTQSSRYLVKRTGEKVFLECVQDMDHENMFWYRQDPGLGLRLIYFSYDVKMKEKGDIPEGYSVSREKKERFSLILESASTNQTSMYLCASRKGASGNGSTDTQYFGPGTRLTVL.

This CDR3 reads CASSPHRGGTDTQYF. In DNA form, the CDR3 reads TGTGCCAGCAGCCCACACAGGGGAGGCACAGATACGCAGTATTTT. The chain joins TRBV5-4 to TRBJ2-3; 7 bases are shared with TRBD1. Germline CDR1 and CDR2: SGHNT and YYREEE (reference sequence). The CDR3 length is 15 residues. Germline trimming cut 4 bases from V and 1 base from J; bases unmatched to any gene: 6.

The CDR3 here is CASAIDRGPGNTIYF. CDR3 nucleotides: TGTGCCAGTGCTATCGACAGGGGGCCTGGAAACACCATATATTTT. J is TRBJ1-3 and V is TRBV19; 10 positions agree with TRBD1. V lost 8 bases to trimming and J lost 2 bases; unmatched junction nucleotides: 6. Germline loops: CDR1 LNHDA, CDR2 SQIVND (reference sequence). The CDR3 totals 15 residues.